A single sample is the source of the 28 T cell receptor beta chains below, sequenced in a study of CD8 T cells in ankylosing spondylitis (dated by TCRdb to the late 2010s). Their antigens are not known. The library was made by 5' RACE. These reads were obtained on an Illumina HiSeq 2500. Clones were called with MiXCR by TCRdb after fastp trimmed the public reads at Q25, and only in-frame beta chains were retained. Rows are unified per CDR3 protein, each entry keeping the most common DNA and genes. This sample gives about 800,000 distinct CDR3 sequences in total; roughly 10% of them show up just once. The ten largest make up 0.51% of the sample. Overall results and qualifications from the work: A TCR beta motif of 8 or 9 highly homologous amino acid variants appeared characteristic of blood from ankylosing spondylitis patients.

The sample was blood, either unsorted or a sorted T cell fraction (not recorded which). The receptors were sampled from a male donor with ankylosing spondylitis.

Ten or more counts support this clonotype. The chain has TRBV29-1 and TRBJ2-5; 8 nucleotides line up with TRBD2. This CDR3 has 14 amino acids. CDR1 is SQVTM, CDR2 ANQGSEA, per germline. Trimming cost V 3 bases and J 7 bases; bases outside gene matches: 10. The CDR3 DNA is TGCAGCGTTGAGGGAGTGCGGGAGGTTGGGACCCAGTACTTC. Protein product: CSVEGVREVGTQYF.

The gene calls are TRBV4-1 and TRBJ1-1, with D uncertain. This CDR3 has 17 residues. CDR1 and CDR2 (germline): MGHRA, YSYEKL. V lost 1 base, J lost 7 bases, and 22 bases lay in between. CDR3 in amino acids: CASSQGSFRSRRGEAFF. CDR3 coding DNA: TGCGCCAGCAGCCAAGGGAGTTTCCGCAGTCGTCGGGGTGAAGCTTTCTTT.

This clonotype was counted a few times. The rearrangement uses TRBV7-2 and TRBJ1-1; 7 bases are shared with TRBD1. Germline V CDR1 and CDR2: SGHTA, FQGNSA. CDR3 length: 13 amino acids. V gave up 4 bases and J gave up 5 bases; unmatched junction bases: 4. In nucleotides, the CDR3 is TGTGCCAGCAGCTACACAGGGGTAACTGAAGCTTTCTTT. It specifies CASSYTGVTEAFF.

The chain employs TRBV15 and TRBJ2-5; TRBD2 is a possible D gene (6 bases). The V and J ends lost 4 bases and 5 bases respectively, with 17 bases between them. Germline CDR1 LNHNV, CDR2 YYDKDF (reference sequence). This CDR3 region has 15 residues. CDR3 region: CATSNRLAREETQYF. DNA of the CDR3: TGTGCCACCAGCAACCGGCTAGCGAGAGAGGAGACCCAGTACTTC.

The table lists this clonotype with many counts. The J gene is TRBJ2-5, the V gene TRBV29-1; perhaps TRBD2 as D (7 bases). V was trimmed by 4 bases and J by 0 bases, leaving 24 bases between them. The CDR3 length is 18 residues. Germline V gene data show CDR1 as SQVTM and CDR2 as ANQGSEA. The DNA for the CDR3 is TGCAGCGTTGGAGAATTTTATAGGGGGGGCGCGTACCAAGAGACCCAGTACTTC. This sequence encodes CSVGEFYRGGAYQETQYF.

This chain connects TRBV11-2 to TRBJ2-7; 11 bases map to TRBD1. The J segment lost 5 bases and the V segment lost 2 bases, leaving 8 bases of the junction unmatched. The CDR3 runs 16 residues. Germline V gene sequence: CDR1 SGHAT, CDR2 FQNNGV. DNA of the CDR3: TGTGCCAGCAGCTTACCCCTCGGGACAGGGGGGAACGAGCAGTACTTC. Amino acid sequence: CASSLPLGTGGNEQYF. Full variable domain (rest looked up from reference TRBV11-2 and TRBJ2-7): EAGVAQSPRYKIIEKRQSVAFWCNPISGHATLYWYQQILGQGPKLLIQFQNNGVVDDSQLPKDRFSAERLKGVDSTLKIQPAKLEDSAVYLCASSLPLGTGGNEQYFGPGTRLTVT.

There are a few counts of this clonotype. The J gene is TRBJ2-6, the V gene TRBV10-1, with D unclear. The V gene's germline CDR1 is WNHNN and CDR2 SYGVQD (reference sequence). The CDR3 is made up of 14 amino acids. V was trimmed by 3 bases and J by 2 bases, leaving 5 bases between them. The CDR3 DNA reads TGCGCCAGCAGTGAAGGGACTGGGGCCAACGTCCTGACTTTC. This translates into CASSEGTGANVLTF.

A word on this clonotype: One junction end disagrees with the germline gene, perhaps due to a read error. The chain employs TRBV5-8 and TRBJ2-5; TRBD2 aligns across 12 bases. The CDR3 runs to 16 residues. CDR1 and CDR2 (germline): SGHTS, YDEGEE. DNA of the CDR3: TGTGCCATCAGCCCAAGACTAGCGGGAGACAGGGAGACCCAGTACTTC. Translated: CAISPRLAGDRETQYF.

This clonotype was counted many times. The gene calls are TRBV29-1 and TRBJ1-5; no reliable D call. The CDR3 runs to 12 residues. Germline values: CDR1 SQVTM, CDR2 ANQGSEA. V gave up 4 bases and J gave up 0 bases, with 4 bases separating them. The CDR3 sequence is CSVGSSNQPQHF. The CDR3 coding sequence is TGCAGCGTTGGCAGTAGCAATCAGCCCCAGCATTTT.

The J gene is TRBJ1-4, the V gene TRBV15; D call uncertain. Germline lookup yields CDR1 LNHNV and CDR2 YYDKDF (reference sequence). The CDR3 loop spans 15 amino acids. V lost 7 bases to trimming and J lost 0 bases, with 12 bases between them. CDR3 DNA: TGTGCCACCAACCTACGCGGATCAACTAATGAAAAACTGTTTTTT. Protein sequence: CATNLRGSTNEKLFF.

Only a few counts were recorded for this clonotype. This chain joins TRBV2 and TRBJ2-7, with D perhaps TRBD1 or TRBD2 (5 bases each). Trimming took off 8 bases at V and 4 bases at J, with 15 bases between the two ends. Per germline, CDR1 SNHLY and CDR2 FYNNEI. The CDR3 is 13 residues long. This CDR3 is CASEGRDLYEQYF. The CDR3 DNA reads TGTGCCAGCGAGGGCAGGGATTTATACGAGCAGTACTTC.

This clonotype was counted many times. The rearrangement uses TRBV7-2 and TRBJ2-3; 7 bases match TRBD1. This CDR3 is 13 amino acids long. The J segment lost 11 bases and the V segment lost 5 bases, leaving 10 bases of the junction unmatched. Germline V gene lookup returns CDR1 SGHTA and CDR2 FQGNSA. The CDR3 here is CASSPTPGTEQYF. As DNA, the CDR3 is TGTGCCAGCAGCCCCACCCCCGGGACAGAGCAGTATTTT.

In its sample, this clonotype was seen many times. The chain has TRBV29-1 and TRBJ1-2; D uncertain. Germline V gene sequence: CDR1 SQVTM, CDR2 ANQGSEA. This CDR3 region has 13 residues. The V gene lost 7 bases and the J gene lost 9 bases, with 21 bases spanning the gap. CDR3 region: CSDPTGPPVCYTF. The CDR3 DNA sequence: TGCAGCGACCCCACCGGGCCCCCGGTCTGCTACACCTTC.

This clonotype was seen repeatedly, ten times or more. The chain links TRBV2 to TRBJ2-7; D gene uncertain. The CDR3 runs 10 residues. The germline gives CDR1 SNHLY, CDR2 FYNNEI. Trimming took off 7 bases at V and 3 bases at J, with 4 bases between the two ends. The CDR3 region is CASKLYEQYF. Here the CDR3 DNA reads TGTGCCAGCAAGCTCTACGAGCAGTACTTC.

DNA of the CDR3: TGTGCCAGCTCAACGGGACAGGTCTATGGCTACACCTTC. This encodes CASSTGQVYGYTF. V is TRBV18 and J is TRBJ1-2, with 8 bases lining up with TRBD1. The CDR3 contains 13 residues. CDR1 and CDR2 from the germline V gene are KGHSH and LQKENI. The V and J ends lost 5 bases and 4 bases, in that order; junction bases with no gene match: 3.

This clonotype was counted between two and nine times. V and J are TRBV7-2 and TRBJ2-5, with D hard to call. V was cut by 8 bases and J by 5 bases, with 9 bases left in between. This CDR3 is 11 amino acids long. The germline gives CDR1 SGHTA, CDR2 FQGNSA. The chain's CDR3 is CASGLRETQYF. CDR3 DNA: TGTGCCAGCGGCCTCCGGGAGACCCAGTACTTC.

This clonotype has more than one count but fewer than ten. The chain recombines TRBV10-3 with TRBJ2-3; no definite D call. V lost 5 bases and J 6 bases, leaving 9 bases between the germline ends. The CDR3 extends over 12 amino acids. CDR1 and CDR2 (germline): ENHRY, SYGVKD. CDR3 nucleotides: TGTGCCATCAGTTCTGGACGCGATACGCAGTATTTT. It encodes CAISSGRDTQYF.

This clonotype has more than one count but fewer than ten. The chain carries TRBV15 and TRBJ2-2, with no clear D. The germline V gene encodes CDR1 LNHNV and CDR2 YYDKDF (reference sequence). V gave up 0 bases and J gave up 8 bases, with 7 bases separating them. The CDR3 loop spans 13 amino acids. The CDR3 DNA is TGTGCCACCAGCAGAGATGTGGTTGGGGAGCTGTTTTTT. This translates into CATSRDVVGELFF.

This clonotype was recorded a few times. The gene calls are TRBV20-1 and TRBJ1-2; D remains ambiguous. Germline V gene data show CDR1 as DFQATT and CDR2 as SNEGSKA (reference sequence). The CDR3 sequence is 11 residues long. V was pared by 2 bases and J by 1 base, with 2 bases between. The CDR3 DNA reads TGCAGTGCTAGACTTAACTATGGCTACACCTTC. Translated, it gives CSARLNYGYTF.

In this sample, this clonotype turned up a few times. CDR3 coding DNA: TGTGCCAGCAGCTTAGGCTTAAGTAACCAAGAGACCCAGTACTTC. Amino acid sequence: CASSLGLSNQETQYF. V usage is TRBV7-2 and J usage is TRBJ2-5, with D hard to call. V was shortened by 1 base and J by 0 bases, with 9 bases between the two germline ends. The CDR3 has 15 amino acids. Germline CDR1 and CDR2: SGHTA and FQGNSA. The full variable domain, rest sourced from reference TRBV7-2 and TRBJ2-5, is GAGVSQSPSNKVTEKGKDVELRCDPISGHTALYWYRQSLGQGLEFLIYFQGNSAPDKSGLPSDRFSAERTGGSVSTLTIQRTQQEDSAVYLCASSLGLSNQETQYFGPGTRLLVL.

For the CDR3, the DNA is TGTGCCACCAGCAGAGAATACAGGGGGAATGGCTACACCTTC. Its protein is CATSREYRGNGYTF. This chain uses TRBV15 with TRBJ1-2; TRBD1 matches at 8 bases. The CDR3 totals 14 residues. Germline CDR1 LNHNV, CDR2 YYDKDF (reference sequence). V trimming: 0 bases; J trimming: 6 bases; junction bases outside the gene matches: 3.

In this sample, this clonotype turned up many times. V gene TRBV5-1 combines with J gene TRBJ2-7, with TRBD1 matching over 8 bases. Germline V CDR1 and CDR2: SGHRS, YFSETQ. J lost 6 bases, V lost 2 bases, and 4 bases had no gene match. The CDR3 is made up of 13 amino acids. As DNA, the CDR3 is TGCGCCAGCAGCTTACAGGGGGTTTTCGAGCAGTACTTC. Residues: CASSLQGVFEQYF. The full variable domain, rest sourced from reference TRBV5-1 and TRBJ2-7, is KAGVTQTPRYLIKTRGQQVTLSCSPISGHRSVSWYQQTPGQGLQFLFEYFSETQRNKGNFPGRFSGRQFSNSRSEMNVSTLELGDSALYLCASSLQGVFEQYFGPGTRLTVT.

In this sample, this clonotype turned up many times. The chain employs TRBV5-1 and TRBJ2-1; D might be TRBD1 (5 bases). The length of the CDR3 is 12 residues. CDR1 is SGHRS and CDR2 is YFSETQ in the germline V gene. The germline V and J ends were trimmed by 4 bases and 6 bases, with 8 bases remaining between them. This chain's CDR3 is CASSDSSNEQFF. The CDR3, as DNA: TGCGCCAGCAGCGACAGCTCCAATGAGCAGTTCTTC.

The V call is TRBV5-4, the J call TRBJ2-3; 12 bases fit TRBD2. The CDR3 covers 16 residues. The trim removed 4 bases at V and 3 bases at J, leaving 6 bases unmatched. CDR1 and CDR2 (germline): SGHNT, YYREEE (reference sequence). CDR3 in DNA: TGTGCCAGCAGCATCCGGACTAGCGGGGAAACAGATACGCAGTATTTT. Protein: CASSIRTSGETDTQYF.

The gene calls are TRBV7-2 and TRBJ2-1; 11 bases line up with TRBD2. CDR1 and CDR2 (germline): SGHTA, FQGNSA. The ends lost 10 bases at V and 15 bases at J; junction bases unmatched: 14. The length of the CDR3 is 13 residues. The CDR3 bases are TGTGCCATTGGGATAGCGGGAGGGGTTGGTTGGTTCTTC. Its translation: CAIGIAGGVGWFF.

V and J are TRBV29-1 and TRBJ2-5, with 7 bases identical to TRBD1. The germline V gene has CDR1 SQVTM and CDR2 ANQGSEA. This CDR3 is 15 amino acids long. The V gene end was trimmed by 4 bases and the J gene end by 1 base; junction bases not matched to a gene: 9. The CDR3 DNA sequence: TGCAGCGTTGCCCCGACAGGGTTTGGCCAAGAGACCCAGTACTTC. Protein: CSVAPTGFGQETQYF.

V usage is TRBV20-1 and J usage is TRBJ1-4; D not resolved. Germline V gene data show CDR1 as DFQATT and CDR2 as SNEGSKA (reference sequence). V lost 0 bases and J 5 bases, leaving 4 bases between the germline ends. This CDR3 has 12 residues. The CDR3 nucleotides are TGCAGTGCTAGAGAATTAAATGAAAAACTGTTTTTT. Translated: CSARELNEKLFF.

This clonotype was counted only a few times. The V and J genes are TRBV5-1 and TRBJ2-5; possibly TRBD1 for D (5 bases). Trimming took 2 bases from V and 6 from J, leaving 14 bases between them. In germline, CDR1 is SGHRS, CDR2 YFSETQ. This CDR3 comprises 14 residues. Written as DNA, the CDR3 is TGCGCCAGCAGCTTCGATCTAGGGGCGAAGACCCAGTACTTC. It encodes CASSFDLGAKTQYF.